The entry below describes one T cell receptor (beta chain). Its specificity is not known. The data derive from a study of beta chain features in type 1 diabetes. Overall study: Sorted cells from all samples, numbering 107,917,701, were examined. Study-wide results and limits: VDJ junctions from type 1 diabetes patients carried fewer insertions and larger deletions.

The authors reverse transcribed all of the isolated RNA, so sequencing captured expressed TCRB transcripts. Produced via immunoSEQ multiplex PCR; TCRdb's table is partial and in-frame only. This table holds about 410,000 clones, approximately 14% found once. Trimming took off 3 bases at V and 7 bases at J, with 7 bases between the two ends. Germline assignment: CDR1 KGHSH and CDR2 LQKENI. There are 12 residues in the CDR3. It was via CD45RO/CCR7/CD25/CD127/CD95/CD27 that CD4+ naive, central memory, regulatory and stem cell-like memory cells were sorted. Each sorted population was over 98% pure. This TCR came from a man aged 30 to 45 in good health. The chain couples TRBV18 to TRBJ2-1, with D hard to call. The sequencing input was naive CD4+ T cells from blood. The CDR3: CASSPARNEQFF. Here the CDR3 DNA reads TGTGCCAGCTCACCGGCGAGGAATGAGCAGTTCTTC. Variable domain in full (rest from reference TRBV18 and TRBJ2-1): NAGVMQNPRHLVRRRGQEARLRCSPMKGHSHVYWYRQLPEEGLKFMVYLQKENIIDESGMPKERFSAEFPKEGPSILRIQQVVRGDSAAYFCASSPARNEQFFGPGTRLTVL.